The rows below give T cell receptor beta chains drawn from one sample of a study of metastatic and nonmetastatic thyroid tumors. TCRdb re-processed the PCR reads through MiXCR. The data contain about 70,000 clones, 18% of them singletons. The source material was blood. The receptors here all came from a female donor with papillary thyroid cancer or a benign thyroid nodule (not recorded which). Some clones in this sample may be carry-over from other donors' samples. Both conserved end residues are part of each CDR3. D genes are given only for firm matches. Not every row has a clone size; where given, it reads once, few, many or a size class.

V,D,size,J,DNA,CDR3
TRBV3-1,NA,many,TRBJ1-1,TGTGCCAGCAGCCAACTGACAGGGAACACTGAAGCTTTCTTT,CASSQLTGNTEAFF
TRBV9,TRBD2,NA,TRBJ2-1,TGTGCCAGCAGCCGGGGGGAGATGTACAATGAGCAGTTCTTC,CASSRGEMYNEQFF
TRBV27,NA,many,TRBJ2-7,TGTGCCAGCCTATCTAGAGACAGGCCTTCCAGCCCGTACTTC,CASLSRDRPSSPYF
TRBV7-2,NA,many,TRBJ2-7,TGTGCCAGCAGCTTAGCCACAGCATGGGCCCGAGCCTACGAGCAGTACTTC,CASSLATAWARAYEQYF
TRBV7-3,TRBD2,many,TRBJ2-5,TGTGCCAGCAGCAAGGGACTAGCGGGAGCAGAGACCCAGTACTTC,CASSKGLAGAETQYF
TRBV24-1,TRBD2,many,TRBJ2-5,TGTGCCACCAGCCTAGCGGGAGGTACAGAGACCCAGTACTTC,CATSLAGGTETQYF
TRBV4-1,NA,NA,TRBJ2-4,TGCGCCAGCAGCCAAGTTCAAGAAAACATTCAGTACTTC,CASSQVQENIQYF
TRBV28,NA,many,TRBJ1-2,TGTGCCAGCAGCGAAGGGGGGGCATGGGGCTACACCTTC,CASSEGGAWGYTF
TRBV20-1,TRBD1,many,TRBJ1-4,TGCAGTGCTTACCCCGGGACAGGTGAAAAACTGTTTTTT,CSAYPGTGEKLFF
TRBV6-6,NA,many,TRBJ2-6,TGTGCCAGCAGTTACGGCATAGGGGTGGGGTCTGGGGCCAACGTCCTGACTTTC,CASSYGIGVGSGANVLTF